This T cell receptor beta chain was retrieved from a study of spatial heterogeneity in lung cancer (dated by TCRdb to between 2018 and 2021). Looking at the study overall: Beta-chain transcripts were consistently detected in greater numbers than alpha-chain transcripts, which likely reflects a higher abundance of beta-chain transcripts. In the raw uncorrected reads, each unique combination of TCR and UMI appeared more than ten times on average. TCR alpha and beta repertoires were quantitatively compared across multiple tumor regions, matched nontumor lung and blood in non-small cell lung cancer. TCR repertoire features were related to nonsynonymous mutation counts determined by whole-exome sequencing of tumor tissue. Both alpha and beta chains were TCR-sequenced in samples taken at surgery, namely 220 tumor regions, around 64 matched nontumor lung samples and over 55 PBMC samples. The paper's findings and limits, for the study overall: Ubiquitous expanded tumor TCRs were detected in blood more often at tumor resection than at routine follow-up. Additional single-cell paired TCR alpha and beta sequencing was considered necessary to confirm, at a functional level, the hypothesis that regional TCRs recognize regional mutations.

Trimming costs V 2 bases and J 9 bases, and their ends lie 17 bases apart. Inclusive of the bounding cysteine and phenylalanine, the CDR3 is 13 residues long. Only the CDR3 part of the read is kept: 39 bases, read in frame from the first base. Sequences SQVTM (CDR1) and ANQGSEA (CDR2) are obtained from the germline V gene. The library came from 5' RACE. Reads for this sample came from a NextSeq 500. The TCR library protocol attached a unique molecular identifier to each TCR cDNA molecule to allow correction of PCR and sequencing errors. Per the original workflow: TCR identification, UMI-based error correction and CDR3 extraction were all carried out with Decombinator tools. TCRs above a frequency of 2 per 1,000, corresponding to the top 1% of the tumor frequency distribution, were defined as expanded. Each repertoire was subsampled 100 times to 5,000 TCRs, after which Renyi diversity was computed with the R vegan package. CDR3 similarity networks were built from amino acid triplet string-kernel similarity, with CDR3s being connected when pairwise similarity was above 0.82. TCRdb reanalyzed the raw reads on its own, using fastp at Q25 for trimming and MiXCR for clone calling, and kept in-frame beta chains. Each entry merges the rows of one CDR3 protein and shows their most common DNA and genes. TCRdb, not the authors, supplied the V and J calls. The sample includes 50,000 to 65,000 distinct CDR3 sequences, with approximately 8% observed a single time. The ten top clones hold more than 13% of the sample.

Reading the label with the study, this specimen's time point is: sample taken at primary tumor resection. TCR sequencing used whole RNA extracted from tumor and nontumor lung tissue, or from cryopreserved PBMC samples, without cell sorting. Samples were obtained from approximately 72 patients with early-stage, untreated non-small cell lung cancer from the lung TRACERx cohort. A patient was chosen for TCR sequencing only when enough RNA was available from at least two tumor regions. This clonotype was observed at least ten times. This receptor's antigen is unknown. One base away there is no much larger clone; base qualities are not given.

Sequenced here: PBMCs, sampled at surgery. This receptor was identified in a female donor with early-stage non-small cell lung cancer. The V and J genes are TRBV29-1 and TRBJ2-7; the D region possibly corresponds to TRBD2 (5 bases align). The CDR3 reads CSVEPATSGVQYF. The sequence in DNA is TGCAGCGTTGAACCCGCAACTAGTGGGGTGCAGTACTTC.